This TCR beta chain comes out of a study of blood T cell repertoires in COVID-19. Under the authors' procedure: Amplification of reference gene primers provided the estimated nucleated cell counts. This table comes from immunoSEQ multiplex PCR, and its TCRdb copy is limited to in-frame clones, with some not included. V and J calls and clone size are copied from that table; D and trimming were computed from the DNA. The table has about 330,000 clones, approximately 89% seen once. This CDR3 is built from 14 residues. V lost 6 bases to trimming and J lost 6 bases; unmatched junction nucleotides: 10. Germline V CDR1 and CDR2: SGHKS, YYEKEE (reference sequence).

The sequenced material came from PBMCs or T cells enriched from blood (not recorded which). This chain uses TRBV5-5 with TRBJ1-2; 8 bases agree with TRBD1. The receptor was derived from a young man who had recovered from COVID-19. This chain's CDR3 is CASTWTGLGHGYTF. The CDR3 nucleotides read TGTGCCAGCACCTGGACAGGGTTAGGCCATGGCTACACCTTC.